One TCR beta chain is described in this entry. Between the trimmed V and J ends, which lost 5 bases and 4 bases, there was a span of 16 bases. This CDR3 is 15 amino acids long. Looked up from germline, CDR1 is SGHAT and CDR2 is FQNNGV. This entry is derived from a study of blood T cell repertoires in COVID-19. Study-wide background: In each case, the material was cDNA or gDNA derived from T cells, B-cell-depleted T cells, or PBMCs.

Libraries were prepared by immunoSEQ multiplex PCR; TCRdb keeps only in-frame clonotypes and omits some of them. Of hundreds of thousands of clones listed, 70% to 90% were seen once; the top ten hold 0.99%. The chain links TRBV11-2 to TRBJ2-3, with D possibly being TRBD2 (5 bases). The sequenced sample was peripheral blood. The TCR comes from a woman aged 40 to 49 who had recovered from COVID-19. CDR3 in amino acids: CASSPAPTGSDTQYF. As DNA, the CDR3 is TGTGCCAGCAGCCCTGCCCCCACGGGGTCAGATACGCAGTATTTT.